This T cell receptor beta chain was found in a study of T cell responses to AZD1222 COVID-19 vaccine. On this clone itself: Its antigen is unidentified.

The CDR3 contains 17 residues. V was clipped by 6 bases and J by 0 bases; unmatched bases: 8. The V gene's germline CDR1 is MNHEY and CDR2 SMNVEV (reference sequence). Generated by immunoSEQ multiplex PCR, the TCRdb table keeps only in-frame clones and is missing some. The sample includes some 170,000 clones, 90% to 95% of them seen just once. Regarding the study as a whole: Spike-specific TCR breadth and depth both grew after two AZD1222 doses. The CD4 TCRs associated with vaccination extended across spike and predominated at 160-218 and 743-854. Of spike-specific TCRs, nearly half reportedly target regions left unmutated in variants.

This specimen consisted of peripheral blood, obtained 28 days after the second AZD1222 dose. V gene TRBV27 combines with J gene TRBJ1-6; 7 bases are shared with TRBD1. The receptor was isolated from an adult who received the AZD1222 COVID-19 vaccine. Here the CDR3 reads CASREDRPSSYNSPLHF. CDR3 in DNA: TGTGCCAGCAGAGAGGACAGGCCGAGCTCCTATAATTCACCCCTCCACTTT.